Following are 18 T cell receptor beta chains from one sample sequenced in a study of cytomegalovirus exposure and HLA in healthy donors (dated by TCRdb to 2017 to 2019). Receptors were amplified or captured by the immunoSEQ multiplex PCR assay. TCRdb retrieved this table from immuneACCESS and kept in-frame rearrangements only. Not all clones are present; in checked studies, unresolved V genes account for under half, and no reason is known for the remainder. A total of about 140,000 clones appear in this sample, 80% to 95% of them only once. Clones ranked in the top ten supply under 0.8% of the sample. The sequenced sample consisted of PBMCs. The origin of the receptors is a young man in good health and CMV-seronegative.

The V gene is TRBV5-4, the J gene TRBJ2-4, with D possibly matching TRBD2 (6 bases). CDR3 size: 19 residues. Trimming removed 0 bases at V and 1 base at J, with 20 bases between. CDR1 is SGHNT, CDR2 YYREEE, per germline (reference sequence). CDR3 loop: CASSLVLVGGMVAKNIQYF. Written as DNA, the CDR3 is TGTGCCAGCAGCTTGGTCTTGGTCGGCGGGATGGTGGCCAAAAACATTCAGTACTTC.

This chain links TRBV5-6 with TRBJ2-3, with D possibly matching TRBD2 (6 bases). The CDR3 length is 15 residues. The germline V gene has CDR1 SGHDT and CDR2 YYEEEE. Trimming removed 1 base from V and 4 bases from J, with 13 bases in between. CDR3 bases: TGTGCCAGCAGCTTGCTAAGTTCGGGGGCAGATACGCAGTATTTT. This encodes CASSLLSSGADTQYF.

This clone was recorded once. The chain has TRBV11-2 and TRBJ1-2; D not certain. The germline V gene encodes CDR1 SGHAT and CDR2 FQNNGV. Trimming cost V 0 bases and J 8 bases, with 13 bases left between them. The CDR3 consists of 14 residues. The CDR3 loop reads CASSLDVRSGGYTF. The DNA for the CDR3 is TGTGCCAGCAGCTTAGACGTCAGGTCCGGAGGCTACACCTTC.

Only a few counts were recorded for this clone. As DNA, the CDR3 is TGTGCCAGCAGCGCCCTCGGGACAGTGGGAGAGACCCAGTACTTC. Its translation is CASSALGTVGETQYF. This rearrangement joins TRBV9 to TRBJ2-5; 7 bases match TRBD1. With V trimmed by 3 bases and J by 4 bases, 9 bases remained unmatched. CDR1 and CDR2 (germline): SGDLS, YYNGEE. The CDR3 extends over 15 amino acids.

In this sample, this clone turned up a few times. This chain joins TRBV14 and TRBJ2-1; 9 nucleotides agree with TRBD2. Per the germline V gene, CDR1 is SGHDN and CDR2 is FVKESK. J gave up 9 bases and V 4 bases, and 4 bases lay outside the gene matches. The CDR3 length is 13 residues. DNA for the CDR3: TGTGCCAGCAGCCCCAGACTAGCGGCTGAGCAGTTCTTC. Its protein is CASSPRLAAEQFF.

The genes are TRBV7-8 and TRBJ1-1, with D tentatively TRBD1 (6 bases). V was clipped by 5 bases and J by 1 base, with 20 bases between them. The V gene's germline CDR1 is SGHVS and CDR2 FQNEAQ. The CDR3 runs 17 residues. The CDR3 spells CASSLRTEGLRNTEAFF. CDR3 bases: TGTGCCAGCAGCCTCCGGACAGAGGGTTTGAGGAACACTGAAGCTTTCTTT.

The chain recombines TRBV10-3 with TRBJ2-7; 13 bases are a match to TRBD2. The CDR3 is 15 residues long. Germline V CDR1 and CDR2: ENHRY, SYGVKD. Trimming at V came to 6 bases and at J to 5 bases, leaving 7 bases not matched to a gene. CDR3 residues: CAIRNTSGGAHEQYF. CDR3 DNA sequence: TGTGCCATCAGGAATACTAGCGGGGGGGCCCACGAGCAGTACTTC.

This chain connects TRBV10-2 to TRBJ2-7; D possibly corresponds to TRBD2 (6 bases). Deletions cut 2 bases from V and 6 bases from J, with 17 bases between. This CDR3 is built from 15 residues. Germline V gives CDR1 WSHSY, CDR2 SAAADI. This CDR3 is CASSEATPGLGEQYV. The DNA for the CDR3 is TGCGCCAGCAGTGAGGCAACTCCGGGACTTGGCGAGCAGTACGTC.

The chain carries TRBV6-1 and TRBJ2-7; a possible D gene is TRBD2 (6 bases). This CDR3 region has 13 residues. Germline lookup yields CDR1 MNHNS and CDR2 SASEGT. Between the trimmed V and J ends, which lost 0 bases and 6 bases, there was a span of 9 bases. The CDR3 loop reads CASSEAAEGEQYV. In DNA form, the CDR3 reads TGTGCCAGCAGTGAAGCTGCGGAGGGCGAGCAGTACGTC.

The chain couples TRBV28 to TRBJ1-1; D is undetermined. V was shortened by 6 bases and J by 4 bases, with 12 bases between the two germline ends. Germline assignment: CDR1 MDHEN and CDR2 SYDVKM. The CDR3 covers 13 residues. CDR3 nucleotide sequence: TGTGCCAGCAGGGGGAGATGGGGCACTGAAGCTTTCTTT. This gives the protein CASRGRWGTEAFF. Looking up the rest from reference TRBV28 and TRBJ1-1 gives the full variable domain: DVKVTQSSRYLVKRTGEKVFLECVQDMDHENMFWYRQDPGLGLRLIYFSYDVKMKEKGDIPEGYSVSREKKERFSLILESASTNQTSMYLCASRGRWGTEAFFGQGTRLTVV.

J is TRBJ1-5 and V is TRBV6-5; a possible D gene is TRBD1 (5 bases). This CDR3 region has 15 residues. Germline values: CDR1 MNHEY, CDR2 SVGAGI. Deletions cut 6 bases from V and 0 bases from J, with 12 bases between. CDR3 nucleotide sequence: TGTGCCAGCAGGGAACAGGTTTATAGCAATCAGCCCCAGCATTTT. Protein product: CASREQVYSNQPQHF.

The V and J genes are TRBV10-2 and TRBJ1-1, with D maybe TRBD1 (6 bases). The germline gives CDR1 WSHSY, CDR2 SAAADI. V was clipped by 7 bases and J by 0 bases, with 21 bases between them. The CDR3 has 17 residues. CDR3 in amino acids: CASTGTSATGLNTEAFF. The CDR3 coding sequence is TGCGCCAGCACCGGGACATCCGCGACGGGGTTGAACACTGAAGCTTTCTTT.

With regard to this clone: Relative to the germline gene, one junction end is altered; a read error may explain this. The rearrangement uses TRBV6-5 and TRBJ1-1, with D tentatively TRBD1 (6 bases). In germline, CDR1 is MNHEY, CDR2 SVGAGI. The CDR3 sequence is 14 residues long. The CDR3 region is CASSYFGGQYEAFF. CDR3 sequence (DNA): TGTGCCAGCAGCTACTTTGGGGGCCAGTATGAAGCTTTCTTT.

The rearrangement joins TRBV11-2 to TRBJ2-1, with TRBD2 identical over 9 bases. The V segment lost 1 base and the J segment 4 bases; nucleotides outside the gene matches: 2. CDR1 and CDR2 (germline): SGHAT, FQNNGV. The CDR3 contains 15 residues. The chain's CDR3 is CASSLGLAVYNEQFF. As DNA, the CDR3 is TGTGCCAGCAGCTTAGGACTAGCGGTATACAATGAGCAGTTCTTC.

The chain combines TRBV2 with TRBJ1-4, with 7 bases that match TRBD1. The junction had 12 bases not matched to a gene; V was cut back by 7 bases and J by 7 bases. This CDR3 contains 15 residues. Germline CDR1 SNHLY, CDR2 FYNNEI. The CDR3 protein is CASIRTEGAGEKLFF. The CDR3 DNA sequence: TGTGCCAGCATTCGGACGGAGGGGGCAGGTGAAAAACTGTTTTTT.

The genes are TRBV5-6 and TRBJ1-2, with unresolved D. Germline V gene sequence: CDR1 SGHDT, CDR2 YYEEEE. This CDR3 comprises 14 residues. Trimming cost V 0 bases and J 6 bases, with 12 bases left between them. This chain's CDR3 is CASSLGASDNGYTF. The CDR3 nucleotides are TGTGCCAGCAGCTTGGGGGCGTCCGATAATGGCTACACCTTC.

The chain joins TRBV6-6 to TRBJ2-7, with TRBD1 as a possible D gene (5 bases). This CDR3 contains 13 residues. Trimming took 7 bases from V and 2 from J, leaving 12 bases between them. Per germline, CDR1 MNHNY and CDR2 SVGAGI (reference sequence). The CDR3 here is CASTRQPPYEQYF. In nucleotides, the CDR3 is TGTGCCAGCACGAGACAGCCTCCCTACGAGCAGTACTTC.

Worth noting for this clone: One end of the junction fails to match germline, which may point to a read error. V is TRBV19 and J is TRBJ2-7; tentatively, D is TRBD2 (5 bases). The CDR3 runs 13 residues. The germline gives CDR1 LNHDA, CDR2 SQIVND (reference sequence). The CDR3 region is CASSIIGDYGQYF. CDR3 coding DNA: TGTGCCAGTAGTATTATAGGCGACTACGGGCAGTACTTC.